These T cell receptor beta chains were read from a single sample in a study of long-term antiretroviral therapy in people with HIV. Only in-frame clones appear in the TCRdb table, and some are missing; sequencing was by immunoSEQ multiplex PCR. Of fewer than 25,000 clones detected, roughly 79% appear once; the ten largest clones hold 15% to 20%. Sequenced material: unsorted PBMCs, taken at the start of antiretroviral therapy, before treatment. The receptors here all came from a woman between 18 and 30 years old with HIV. Both conserved end residues are part of each CDR3. D genes are given only for firm matches. Expanded clones get a size class; other rows say once, few or many, or leave the size out.

j_gene	abundance	d_gene	v_gene	CDR3aa	CDR3nt
TRBJ2-5	NA	NA	TRBV19	CASHPGWGETQYF	TGTGCCAGTCACCCAGGGTGGGGTGAGACCCAGTACTTC
TRBJ2-2	NA	TRBD1	TRBV27	CASHMQGVGELFF	TGTGCCAGCCATATGCAGGGGGTTGGGGAGCTGTTTTTT
TRBJ1-6	NA	TRBD1	TRBV6-5	CASSWGGGGSPLHF	TGTGCCAGCAGTTGGGGAGGGGGCGGTTCACCCCTCCACTTT
TRBJ1-5	medium-sized	TRBD1	TRBV5-8	CASSLQGYSNQPQHF	TGTGCCAGCAGCCTACAGGGGTATAGCAATCAGCCCCAGCATTTT
TRBJ1-1	NA	NA	TRBV6-5	CASSYGGGYTEAFF	TGTGCCAGCAGTTACGGCGGGGGATACACTGAAGCTTTCTTT
TRBJ2-1	few	NA	TRBV6-4	CASSVLRDTEQFF	TGTGCCAGCAGTGTCCTACGGGACACTGAGCAGTTCTTC
TRBJ2-5	once	NA	TRBV15	CATSSVGETQYF	TGTGCCACCAGCTCTGTGGGAGAGACCCAGTACTTC
TRBJ1-6	few	NA	TRBV7-8	CASSKRRREGSPLHF	TGTGCCAGCAGCAAAAGAAGGAGGGAAGGGTCACCCCTCCACTTT
TRBJ2-6	few	NA	TRBV28	CASSSPGRAGANVLTF	TGTGCCAGCAGTTCACCAGGACGGGCTGGGGCCAACGTCCTGACTTTC
TRBJ2-1	NA	NA	TRBV9	CASRPGLDTYNEQFF	TGTGCCAGCAGGCCTGGTCTAGACACCTACAATGAGCAGTTCTTC
TRBJ2-7	NA	TRBD1	TRBV19	CATQGGTGDPYEQYF	TGTGCCACCCAGGGCGGGACAGGGGACCCCTACGAGCAGTACTTC
TRBJ2-3	NA	NA	TRBV7-3	CASSRLPGGDTDTQYF	TGTGCCAGCAGCCGCCTGCCCGGGGGAGACACAGATACGCAGTATTTT
TRBJ2-3	NA	TRBD2	TRBV5-4	CASSFSGRARDTQYF	TGTGCCAGCAGCTTTAGCGGGAGGGCCAGGGATACGCAGTATTTT
TRBJ2-6	NA	NA	TRBV7-8	CASSLAGLHGANVLTF	TGTGCCAGCAGCTTAGCCGGACTTCATGGGGCCAACGTCCTGACTTTC
TRBJ2-7	once	NA	TRBV7-2	CASSLENSPGPYEQYF	TGTGCCAGCAGCTTAGAAAATTCTCCAGGGCCCTACGAGCAGTACTTC
TRBJ1-5	NA	NA	TRBV28	CASRFGTGGSNQPQHF	TGTGCCAGCAGGTTCGGAACAGGTGGGAGCAATCAGCCCCAGCATTTT
TRBJ2-5	NA	NA	TRBV30	CAWSVTGLRETQYF	TGTGCCTGGAGTGTAACAGGGTTGCGTGAGACCCAGTACTTC
TRBJ2-1	NA	NA	TRBV14	CASSQGSSSPYNEQFF	TGTGCCAGCAGCCAAGGGAGTAGCTCTCCCTACAATGAGCAGTTCTTC
TRBJ2-7	NA	NA	TRBV5-4	CASSLGTEPNSYEQYF	TGTGCCAGCAGCTTGGGTACGGAACCAAATTCCTACGAGCAGTACTTC
TRBJ1-3	NA	NA	TRBV30	CAWSVTGNTIYF	TGTGCCTGGAGTGTAACCGGAAACACCATATATTTT
TRBJ1-2	NA	TRBD1	TRBV4-3	CASSQATGGYTF	TGCGCCAGCAGCCAGGCGACAGGGGGCTACACCTTC
TRBJ2-5	NA	NA	TRBV11-2	CASSQGQETQYF	TGTGCCAGCAGCCAGGGGCAAGAGACCCAGTACTTC
TRBJ2-3	once	NA	TRBV29-1	CSVEWDTTSTDTQYF	TGCAGCGTTGAATGGGACACCACTAGCACAGATACGCAGTATTTT
TRBJ1-5	NA	TRBD1	TRBV7-2	CASSPQGGPGLFPLPQHF	TGTGCCAGCAGCCCCCAGGGGGGGCCCGGCTTGTTTCCACTGCCCCAGCATTTT
TRBJ2-5	NA	TRBD2	TRBV7-7	CASSLAGDQETQYF	TGTGCCAGCAGCCTAGCGGGGGACCAAGAGACCCAGTACTTC
TRBJ2-7	NA	TRBD1	TRBV5-1	CASSFDRVVYEQYF	TGCGCCAGCAGCTTTGACAGGGTAGTCTACGAGCAGTACTTC
TRBJ2-1	NA	TRBD1	TRBV18	CASSPGQGANEQFF	TGTGCCAGCTCTCCGGGACAGGGGGCCAATGAGCAGTTCTTC
TRBJ1-1	NA	TRBD1	TRBV11-2	CASSLDRIGDREGFF	TGTGCCAGCAGCTTAGATCGCATCGGGGACAGGGAAGGATTCTTT
TRBJ2-7	NA	NA	TRBV29-1	CSVAEYEQYF	TGCAGCGTGGCCGAATACGAGCAGTACTTC
TRBJ2-5	NA	NA	TRBV5-5	CASSLLPPETQYF	TGTGCCAGCAGCCTACTCCCCCCAGAGACCCAGTACTTC
TRBJ1-2	NA	TRBD1	TRBV7-2	CASSPTGPYGYTF	TGTGCCAGCAGCCCGACAGGGCCGTATGGCTACACCTTC
TRBJ2-1	few	NA	TRBV7-9	CASSPTDSYEQFF	TGTGCCAGCAGCCCGACGGACAGCTATGAGCAGTTCTTC
TRBJ1-2	NA	NA	TRBV9	CASSVPREGTNYGYTF	TGTGCCAGCAGCGTCCCTCGGGAGGGGACTAACTATGGCTACACCTTC
TRBJ1-4	NA	NA	TRBV28	CASSLWQREKLFF	TGTGCCAGCAGTTTATGGCAGAGGGAAAAACTGTTTTTT
TRBJ2-1	few	TRBD2	TRBV11-2	CASSLDLGAGDVFF	TGTGCCAGCAGCTTAGATCTTGGAGCGGGAGACGTATTCTTC
TRBJ1-1	NA	NA	TRBV11-2	CASSSQENTEAFF	TGTGCCAGCAGCTCACAGGAGAACACTGAAGCTTTCTTT
TRBJ2-5	NA	TRBD2	TRBV28	CASSPRLAGGETQYF	TGTGCCAGCAGTCCCCGACTAGCGGGAGGAGAGACCCAGTACTTC
TRBJ1-1	few	NA	TRBV2	CASSAWFMNTEAFF	TGTGCCAGCAGTGCGTGGTTCATGAACACTGAAGCTTTCTTT
TRBJ1-4	once	NA	TRBV7-8	CASSQRSGQEKLFF	TGTGCCAGCAGCCAGCGGTCAGGCCAAGAAAAACTGTTTTTT
TRBJ2-2	NA	TRBD1	TRBV27	CASSAGTGIPGELFF	TGTGCCAGCAGCGCCGGGACAGGAATTCCCGGGGAGCTGTTTTTT
TRBJ2-7	NA	NA	TRBV5-1	CASSLEDFYEQYF	TGCGCCAGCAGCTTGGAGGATTTCTACGAGCAGTACTTC